The entry below describes one T cell receptor beta chain. V lost 1 base, J lost 6 bases, and 19 bases lay in between. CDR3 length equals 16 residues. Per germline, CDR1 SNHLY and CDR2 FYNNEI. The entry originates in a study of blood T cell repertoires in COVID-19. TCRdb's table, derived via immunoSEQ multiplex PCR, lists solely in-frame clones and lacks some. Among about 200,000 clones, roughly 85% were seen once, and the ten largest hold more than 4.5%. The source of this sequence is a woman aged 45 to 65 who had been exposed to COVID-19. The sample was PBMCs or T cells enriched from blood (not recorded which). The chain uses TRBV2 and TRBJ2-7, with D perhaps matching TRBD2 (7 bases). The CDR3 protein is CASSEGWGGLNSEQYF. The CDR3 DNA reads as TGTGCCAGCAGTGAAGGGTGGGGGGGCCTTAATTCCGAGCAGTACTTC.